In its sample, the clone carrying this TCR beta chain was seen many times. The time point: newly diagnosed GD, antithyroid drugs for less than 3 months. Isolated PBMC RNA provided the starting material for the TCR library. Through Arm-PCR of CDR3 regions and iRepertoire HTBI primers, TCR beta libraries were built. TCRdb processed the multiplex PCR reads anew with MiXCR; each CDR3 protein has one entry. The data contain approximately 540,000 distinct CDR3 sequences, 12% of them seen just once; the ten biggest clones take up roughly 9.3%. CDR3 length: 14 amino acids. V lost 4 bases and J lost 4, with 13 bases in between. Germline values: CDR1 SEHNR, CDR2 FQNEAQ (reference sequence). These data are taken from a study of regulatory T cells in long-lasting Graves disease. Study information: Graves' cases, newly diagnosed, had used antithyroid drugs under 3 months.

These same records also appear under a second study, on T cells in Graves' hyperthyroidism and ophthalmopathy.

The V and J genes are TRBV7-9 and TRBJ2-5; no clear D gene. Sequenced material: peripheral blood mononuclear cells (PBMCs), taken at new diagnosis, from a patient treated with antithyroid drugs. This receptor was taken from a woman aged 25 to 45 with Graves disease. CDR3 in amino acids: CASSSRSVTETQYF. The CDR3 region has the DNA TGTGCCAGCAGCTCCCGGTCGGTAACAGAGACCCAGTACTTC.